What follows is one T cell receptor (beta chain) and its context. This sample is part of a study of blood T cell repertoires in COVID-19. Background on the study: Acute and convalescent COVID-19 specimens originated in the United States, Italy and Spain. PBMCs, B-cell-depleted T cells, or T cells were the source of the cDNA or gDNA that made up the material.

J lost 15 bases, V lost 6 bases, and 7 bases had no gene match. The germline gives CDR1 MNHEY, CDR2 SVGEGT. The length of the CDR3 is 12 residues. Original analysis: Amplification of reference gene primers provided the estimated nucleated cell counts. Libraries were prepared by immunoSEQ multiplex PCR; TCRdb keeps only in-frame clonotypes and omits some of them. V and J calls and clone size are copied from that table; D and trimming were computed from the DNA. The table has around 64,000 clones, roughly 93% seen once. The specimen was peripheral blood. This TCR was recovered from a human donor in a cohort sampled during active COVID-19. This chain links TRBV6-2 or TRBV6-3 with TRBJ2-4; 11 nucleotides line up with TRBD2. CDR3 amino acids: CASSLTSGKSYF. CDR3 nucleotides: TGTGCCAGCAGCTTGACTAGCGGGAAATCGTACTTC.